A selection of T cell receptor beta chains follows, all from one sample in a study of type 1 regulatory T cells. TCRdb re-analysed the reads in MiXCR, keeping a single row per CDR3 protein. There are 60,000 to 70,000 distinct CDR3 sequences in the sample; around 68% occur only once, and 7% to 8.5% lies in the top ten. No antigen has been assigned to these receptors. The sample comprised cultured T cells, either the whole culture or a sorted T cell fraction (not recorded which). These receptors all stem from a human donor in good health. The CDR3 runs from the conserved cysteine through the conserved F or W. The order of the fields is J gene, clone size, V gene, CDR3 protein. The listing skips clone size in some rows; elsewhere it reads once, few, many or a size class.

>TRBJ2-7|.|TRBV6-5
CASRQGGRYEQYF
>TRBJ1-5|.|TRBV20-1
CSALDRVLSNQPQHF
>TRBJ2-7|few|TRBV24-1
CATSEPVRGEQYF
>TRBJ2-7|.|TRBV5-1
CASSLQGAYEQYF
>TRBJ2-3|.|TRBV7-3
CASSLVDARDTQYF
>TRBJ1-4|.|TRBV7-2
CASSLNRGNEKLFF
>TRBJ2-5|.|TRBV24-1
CATSEISGAKETQYF
>TRBJ2-7|.|TRBV5-1
CASSLFTGAGNEQYF
>TRBJ2-5|.|TRBV5-1
CASRGTGQNGETQYF
>TRBJ2-3|.|TRBV25-1
CASSGGTGGFSTQYF
>TRBJ2-1|once|TRBV5-1
CASSFSLAANNEQFF
>TRBJ2-7|.|TRBV12-3/TRBV12-4
CASSAHRGRNEQYF
>TRBJ1-6|.|TRBV2
CASSEAYNSPLHF
>TRBJ2-1|.|TRBV5-4
CASSGEAGWSSYNEQFF
>TRBJ1-1|few|TRBV4-3
CASSQVGANTEAFF
>TRBJ2-5|.|TRBV7-8
CASSYGTGGETQYF
>TRBJ2-1|.|TRBV29-1
CSGLSRRSISNEQFF
>TRBJ2-2|.|TRBV14
CASSQDSKVDRTLTGELFF
>TRBJ2-3|.|TRBV12-3/TRBV12-4
CAGSGGYTDTQYF
>TRBJ2-1|.|TRBV20-1
CSATASGSYNEQFF
>TRBJ2-5|.|TRBV20-1
CSSLTGEETQYF
>TRBJ2-7|.|TRBV14
CASSPLRTGSYEQYF
>TRBJ1-2|.|TRBV11-2
CASSLGQIYGYTF
>TRBJ1-2|.|TRBV4-2
CASSQGDNGYTF
>TRBJ2-5|.|TRBV12-3/TRBV12-4
CASRDLLQETQYF
>TRBJ2-1|.|TRBV10-3
CAIRSPETSDGSNEQFF
>TRBJ1-1|.|TRBV7-9
CASSLGGPTNTEAFF
>TRBJ1-1|.|TRBV6-2/TRBV6-3
CASRDRRGFTEAFF
>TRBJ1-2|.|TRBV4-2
CASSQVPGEEGYGYTF
>TRBJ1-1|.|TRBV15
CATSRQNTGGTEAFF
>TRBJ2-5|few|TRBV5-1
CASKVAGQETQYF
>TRBJ1-4|.|TRBV4-2
CASSPPGTDLGEKLFF
>TRBJ2-7|few|TRBV3-1
CASSFQGHEQYF
>TRBJ1-3|.|TRBV7-2
CASSPFSGNTIYF
>TRBJ1-3|.|TRBV20-1
CSAETGGGNTIYF
>TRBJ2-1|few|TRBV7-9
CASSLAGGWDEQFF
>TRBJ1-5|.|TRBV7-2
CASSRTGGLGSNQPQHF
>TRBJ1-5|.|TRBV20-1
CSARMTGELSNQPQHF
>TRBJ2-3|.|TRBV20-1
CSASPGQGASSTDTQYF
>TRBJ2-1|.|TRBV29-1
CSVEGRQGPNEQFF
>TRBJ2-5|.|TRBV4-2
CASSQEGTSGRQETQYF
>TRBJ1-1|.|TRBV20-1
CSARVGTEAFF
>TRBJ2-3|few|TRBV15
CATSGSTGKWADTQYF
>TRBJ1-4|.|TRBV20-1
CSARQGFGEKLFF
>TRBJ1-2|medium-sized|TRBV9
CASSVLGQGHGYTF